The 22 T cell receptor beta chains presented below share a single source sample, sequenced in a study of human T cells and chemical hapten exposure. TCRdb reanalysed the 5' RACE reads using MiXCR and keeps one entry per CDR3 protein. This table has 81,000 or so distinct CDR3 sequences, about 8.4% appearing once. Unfractionated whole blood yielded total RNA. These receptors were obtained from a male donor in good health.

This clonotype was seen ten or more times. This rearrangement joins TRBV3-1 to TRBJ2-1; D gene uncertain. CDR1 and CDR2 from the germline V gene are LGHDT and YNNKEL (reference sequence). CDR3 length: 13 residues. Trimming stripped 3 bases from V and 7 bases from J, with 10 bases between. CDR3 bases: TGTGCCAGCAGCCAGAACCAGGAGAATGAGCAGTTCTTC. Translation: CASSQNQENEQFF.

This clonotype has a count of ten or more. The chain couples TRBV6-2 or TRBV6-3 to TRBJ2-2; tentative D call: TRBD1 (6 bases). The CDR3 length is 17 residues. Germline CDR1 is MNHEY and CDR2 is SVGEGT. The germline V and J ends were trimmed by 3 bases and 5 bases, with 19 bases remaining between them. The CDR3 is CASSYRSRTVGTGELFF. CDR3 DNA sequence: TGTGCCAGCAGTTATCGTTCCCGGACAGTCGGTACCGGGGAGCTGTTTTTT.

This clonotype showed up many times. The chain uses TRBV6-4 and TRBJ1-2; D is undetermined. This CDR3 is 13 amino acids long. V lost 3 bases and J 4 bases, leaving 9 bases between the germline ends. CDR1 MRHNA and CDR2 SNTAGT come from the germline V gene. The CDR3 loop reads CASSDGLPYGYTF. The CDR3 bases are TGTGCCAGCAGTGATGGACTGCCCTATGGCTACACCTTC.

The rearrangement joins TRBV4-3 to TRBJ2-7; TRBD1 matches 7 bases. This CDR3 comprises 15 residues. The V gene end was trimmed by 0 bases and the J gene end by 3 bases; junction bases not matched to a gene: 5. Looked up from germline, CDR1 is LGHNA and CDR2 is YSLEER. CDR3 coding DNA: TGCGCCAGCAGCCAAGATACCAGGGGGTACTACGAGCAGTACTTC. This codes for CASSQDTRGYYEQYF.

The table lists this clonotype with a few counts. The chain is built from TRBV4-3 and TRBJ2-3; TRBD2 matches 8 bases. The V and J ends lost 1 base and 4 bases, in that order; junction bases with no gene match: 4. CDR1 and CDR2 (germline): LGHNA, YSLEER. CDR3 length: 15 amino acids. CDR3 loop: CASSQASGGADTQYF. The CDR3 DNA sequence: TGCGCCAGCAGCCAAGCTTCCGGGGGGGCAGATACGCAGTATTTT.

The CDR3 loop reads CASSFTGAREAFF. CDR3 DNA sequence: TGTGCCAGCAGCTTCACAGGGGCACGGGAAGCTTTCTTT. The gene calls are TRBV7-8 and TRBJ1-1; 7 nucleotides align to TRBD1. Trimming cost V 3 bases and J 8 bases; bases outside gene matches: 6. Germline CDR1 reads SGHVS; CDR2 reads FQNEAQ. The CDR3 has 13 amino acids.

The table lists this clonotype with a few counts. The CDR3 protein is CASSYSAAGGVETQYF. The DNA for the CDR3 is TGTGCCAGCAGTTACTCGGCGGCGGGGGGAGTGGAGACCCAGTACTTC. V gene TRBV6-6 combines with J gene TRBJ2-5; 8 bases fit TRBD2. CDR1 and CDR2 from the germline V gene are MNHNY and SVGAGI (reference sequence). The CDR3 loop spans 16 amino acids. The J segment lost 5 bases and the V segment lost 0 bases, leaving 8 bases of the junction unmatched.

A few counts support this clonotype. The chain is built from TRBV5-1 and TRBJ2-4; D not resolved. The germline V gene encodes CDR1 SGHRS and CDR2 YFSETQ. V lost 4 bases, J lost 7 bases, and 12 bases lay in between. This CDR3 comprises 13 residues. The CDR3 DNA reads TGCGCCAGCAGCCAAGATGACAATAACATTCAGTACTTC. Protein product: CASSQDDNNIQYF.

The rearrangement joins TRBV4-3 to TRBJ2-4; no reliable D call. Trimming cost V 1 base and J 0 bases, with 7 bases left between them. The CDR3 length is 15 residues. The germline CDR1 and CDR2 sequences are LGHNA and YSLEER. CDR3 DNA sequence: TGCGCCAGCAGCCAAGTAGTATTAGCCAAAAACATTCAGTACTTC. Its protein is CASSQVVLAKNIQYF.

The V gene is TRBV20-1, the J gene TRBJ2-7; TRBD2 aligns across 8 bases. CDR3 length equals 13 residues. The germline V gene encodes CDR1 DFQATT and CDR2 SNEGSKA (reference sequence). V trimming: 3 bases; J trimming: 2 bases; junction bases outside the gene matches: 3. The CDR3 sequence: CSARLAGPYEQYF. CDR3 DNA sequence: TGCAGTGCTAGGCTAGCGGGCCCCTACGAGCAGTACTTC.

This clonotype was counted many times. The chain joins TRBV5-1 to TRBJ2-4, with 11 bases that match TRBD2. The germline V gene has CDR1 SGHRS and CDR2 YFSETQ. Trimming at V came to 5 bases and at J to 3 bases, leaving 13 bases not matched to a gene. The CDR3 is made up of 18 amino acids. The DNA for the CDR3 is TGCGCCAGCAGTTTAGCTCTGGGGACTAGCGGCGACAAAAACATTCAGTACTTC. Translating gives CASSLALGTSGDKNIQYF.

This clonotype was seen at least ten times. The rearrangement joins TRBV7-2 to TRBJ2-2, with D uncertain. CDR1 and CDR2 from the germline V gene are SGHTA and FQGNSA. V dropped 1 base and J dropped 7 bases, with 13 bases sitting between them. CDR3 size: 15 residues. For the CDR3, the DNA is TGTGCCAGCAGCTTAGTCCCTCCCAGAGACGGGGAGCTGTTTTTT. Its translation is CASSLVPPRDGELFF.

This chain links TRBV6-6 with TRBJ1-4; the D gene is possibly TRBD1 (6 bases). V lost 5 bases and J 3 bases, leaving 13 bases between the germline ends. CDR3 size: 15 residues. CDR1 is MNHNY, CDR2 SVGAGI, per germline (reference sequence). The CDR3 DNA sequence: TGTGCCAGCAGTAACCCAGAGGGGGCTAATGAAAAACTGTTTTTT. Amino acid sequence: CASSNPEGANEKLFF.

The chain carries TRBV7-8 and TRBJ1-2, with D unclear. Germline V lookup: CDR1 SGHVS, CDR2 FQNEAQ. The CDR3 loop spans 16 amino acids. V shed 1 base and J shed 4 bases, with 16 bases lying between them. The DNA for the CDR3 is TGTGCCAGCAGCTTAGATCGCCACCCGGACGCCTATGGCTACACCTTC. It codes for CASSLDRHPDAYGYTF.

The chain employs TRBV6-1 and TRBJ2-7; D call uncertain. V shed 6 bases and J shed 0 bases, with 15 bases lying between them. The germline V gene encodes CDR1 MNHNS and CDR2 SASEGT. The CDR3 extends over 15 amino acids. In DNA form, the CDR3 reads TGTGCCAGCAGCATGGAAGTCTCCTCCTCCTACGAGCAGTACTTC. Amino acids: CASSMEVSSSYEQYF.

In this sample, this clonotype turned up a few times. J is TRBJ1-1 and V is TRBV7-9; D is ambiguous. Germline CDR1 reads SEHNR; CDR2 reads FQNEAQ (reference sequence). The CDR3 sequence is 13 residues long. V lost 5 bases, J lost 1 base, and 8 bases lay in between. CDR3 residues: CASSIHPNTEAFF. CDR3 DNA sequence: TGTGCCAGCAGCATACACCCGAACACTGAAGCTTTCTTT.

This clonotype was observed at least ten times. The rearrangement links TRBV7-9 to TRBJ1-1; unclear D gene. The germline CDR1 and CDR2 sequences are SEHNR and FQNEAQ (reference sequence). Trimming shortened V by 6 bases and J by 6 bases, and 14 bases separated the two germline ends. The CDR3 length is 13 residues. CDR3 sequence (DNA): TGTGCCAGCAGTTTGGAGGGATTAGCTGAAGCTTTCTTT. Residues: CASSLEGLAEAFF.

The CDR3 here is CASSYRTGASNSPLHF. CDR3 nucleotide sequence: TGTGCCAGCAGTTATCGGACAGGAGCAAGTAATTCACCCCTCCACTTT. The V gene is TRBV6-5, the J gene TRBJ1-6; 7 bases map to TRBD1. V lost 3 bases to trimming and J lost 6 bases; unmatched junction nucleotides: 8. Germline V gene sequence: CDR1 MNHEY, CDR2 SVGAGI. The CDR3 length is 16 residues.

This clonotype occurred a few times. The chain has TRBV7-2 and TRBJ2-2; the D gene could be TRBD1 or TRBD2 (5 bases each). This CDR3 is 17 amino acids long. Between the trimmed V and J ends, which lost 4 bases and 2 bases, there was a span of 17 bases. Germline V gene lookup returns CDR1 SGHTA and CDR2 FQGNSA. The CDR3 region has the DNA TGTGCCAGCAGCTCCCACCCGGGACGAAAAAACACCGGGGAGCTGTTTTTT. Protein product: CASSSHPGRKNTGELFF.

The V call is TRBV7-8, the J call TRBJ2-2; 12 bases are shared with TRBD2. The V gene end was trimmed by 6 bases and the J gene end by 3 bases; junction bases not matched to a gene: 14. Germline V gene lookup returns CDR1 SGHVS and CDR2 FQNEAQ. The CDR3 has 19 amino acids. For the CDR3, the DNA is TGTGCCAGCAGTCCTCCCCGCAGACTAGCGGGGGTTCACACCGGGGAGCTGTTTTTT. Protein product: CASSPPRRLAGVHTGELFF.

The table lists this clonotype with a few counts. The chain couples TRBV29-1 to TRBJ2-1; TRBD2 matches 8 bases. The CDR3 extends over 15 amino acids. With V trimmed by 1 base and J by 10 bases, 12 bases remained unmatched. Germline loops: CDR1 SQVTM, CDR2 ANQGSEA. DNA for the CDR3: TGCAGCGTTGAAGTCACGGGAGGGGGGTTCGGGGAGCAGTTCTTC. Translation: CSVEVTGGGFGEQFF.

This clonotype was seen a handful of times. The chain combines TRBV6-1 with TRBJ2-7; 12 nucleotides align to TRBD2. V lost 6 bases and J lost 6; bases outside the gene matches: 12. The CDR3 consists of 16 residues. Germline assignment: CDR1 MNHNS and CDR2 SASEGT. CDR3 residues: CASRAARLAGVPEQYF. The DNA for the CDR3 is TGTGCCAGCAGGGCAGCTAGACTAGCGGGAGTACCCGAGCAGTACTTC.